A single T cell receptor (beta chain) is shown here with its context. The repertoire was sequenced with immunoSEQ multiplex PCR; TCRdb's copy has only in-frame clones and lacks some. The repertoire holds 150,000 to 200,000 clones, roughly 80% seen once, with about 10% in the top ten. The data were taken from a study of blood T cell repertoires in COVID-19. Study at large: Spain, Italy and the United States supplied samples that represented acute and convalescent COVID-19. PBMCs, B-cell-depleted T cells, or T cells provided the cDNA or gDNA that made up the material.

Participants were aged about 18 to 100 years, lived in 20 to 25 US areas, and enrolled virtually. The TCR comes from a man in his fifties or sixties who had recovered from COVID-19. Sequenced sample: PBMCs or T cells enriched from blood (not recorded which).

The CDR3 region is CASSPGYGYTF. In DNA form, the CDR3 reads TGTGCCAGCAGTCCAGGGTATGGCTACACCTTC. The chain combines TRBV2 with TRBJ1-2, with D possibly TRBD1 on 5 matching bases. The germline V gene encodes CDR1 SNHLY and CDR2 FYNNEI. The CDR3 extends over 11 amino acids. Trimming stripped 5 bases from V and 5 bases from J, with 6 bases between.